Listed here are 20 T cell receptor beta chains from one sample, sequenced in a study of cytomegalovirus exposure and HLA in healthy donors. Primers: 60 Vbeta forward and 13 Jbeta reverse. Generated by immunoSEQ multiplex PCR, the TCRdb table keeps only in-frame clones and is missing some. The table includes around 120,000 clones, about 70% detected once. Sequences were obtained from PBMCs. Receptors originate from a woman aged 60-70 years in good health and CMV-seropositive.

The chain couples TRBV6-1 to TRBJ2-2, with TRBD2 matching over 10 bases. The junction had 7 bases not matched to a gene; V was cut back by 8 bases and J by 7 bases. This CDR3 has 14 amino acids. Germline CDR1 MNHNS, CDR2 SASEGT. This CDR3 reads CASLSGGAGGELFF. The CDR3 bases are TGTGCCAGCCTGAGCGGGGGGGCTGGCGGGGAGCTGTTTTTT.

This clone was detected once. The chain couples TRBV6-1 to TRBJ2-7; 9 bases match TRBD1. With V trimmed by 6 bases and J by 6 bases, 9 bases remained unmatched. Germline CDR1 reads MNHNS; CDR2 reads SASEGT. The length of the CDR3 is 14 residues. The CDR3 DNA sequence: TGTGCCAGCAGCCCCGGGACAGGGAAAGCCGAGCAGTACTTC. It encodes CASSPGTGKAEQYF.

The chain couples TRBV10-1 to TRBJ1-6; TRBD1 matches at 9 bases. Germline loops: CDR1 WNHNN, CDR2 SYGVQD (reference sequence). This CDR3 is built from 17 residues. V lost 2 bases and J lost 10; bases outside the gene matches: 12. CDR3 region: CASSEGVGQGALSPLHF. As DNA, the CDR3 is TGCGCCAGCAGTGAGGGCGTGGGACAGGGAGCCCTCTCACCCCTCCACTTT.

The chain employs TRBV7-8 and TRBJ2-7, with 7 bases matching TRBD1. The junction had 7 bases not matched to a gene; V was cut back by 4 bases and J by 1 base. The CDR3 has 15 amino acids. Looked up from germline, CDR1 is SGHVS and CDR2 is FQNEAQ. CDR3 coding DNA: TGTGCCAGCAGCTCACGAGACAGGGCATCCTACGAGCAGTACTTC. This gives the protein CASSSRDRASYEQYF. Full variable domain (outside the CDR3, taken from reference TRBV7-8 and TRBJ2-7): GAGVSQSPRYKVAKRGQDVALRCDPISGHVSLFWYQQALGQGPEFLTYFQNEAQLDKSGLPSDRFFAERPEGSVSTLKIQRTQQEDSAVYLCASSSRDRASYEQYFGPGTRLTVT.

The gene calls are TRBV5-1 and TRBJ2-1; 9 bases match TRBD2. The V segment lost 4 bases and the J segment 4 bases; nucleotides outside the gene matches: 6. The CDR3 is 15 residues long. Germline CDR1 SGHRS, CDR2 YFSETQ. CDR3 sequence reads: CASSISGGLYNEQFF. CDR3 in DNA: TGCGCCAGCAGCATAAGCGGGGGGCTGTACAATGAGCAGTTCTTC.

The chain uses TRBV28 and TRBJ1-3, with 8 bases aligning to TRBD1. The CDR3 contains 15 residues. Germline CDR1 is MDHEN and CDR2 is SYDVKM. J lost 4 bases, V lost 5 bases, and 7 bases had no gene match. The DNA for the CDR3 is TGTGCCAGCAGTACCTCAGGGGGCACGGGAAACACCATATATTTT. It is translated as CASSTSGGTGNTIYF.

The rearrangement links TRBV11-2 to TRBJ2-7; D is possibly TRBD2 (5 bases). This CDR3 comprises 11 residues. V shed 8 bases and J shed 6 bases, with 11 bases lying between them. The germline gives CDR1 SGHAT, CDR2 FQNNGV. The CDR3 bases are TGTGCCAGCTCCCCGGGGTCCGAGCAGTACTTC. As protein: CASSPGSEQYF.

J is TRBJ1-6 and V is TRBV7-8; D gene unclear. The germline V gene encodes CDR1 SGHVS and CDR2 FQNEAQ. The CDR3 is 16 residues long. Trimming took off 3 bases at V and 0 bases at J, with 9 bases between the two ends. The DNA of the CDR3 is TGTGCCAGCAGCTTTGGTAGGAGCTCCTATAATTCACCCCTCCACTTT. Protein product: CASSFGRSSYNSPLHF.

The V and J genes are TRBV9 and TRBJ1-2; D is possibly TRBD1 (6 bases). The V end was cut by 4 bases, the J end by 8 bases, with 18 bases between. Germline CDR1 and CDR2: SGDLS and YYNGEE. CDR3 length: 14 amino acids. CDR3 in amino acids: CASSSREGGGGYTF. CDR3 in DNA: TGTGCCAGCAGCTCCCGTGAGGGGGGGGGAGGCTACACCTTC. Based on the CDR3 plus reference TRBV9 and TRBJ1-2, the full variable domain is DSGVTQTPKHLITATGQRVTLRCSPRSGDLSVYWYQQSLDQGLQFLIQYYNGEERAKGNILERFSAQQFPDLHSELNLSSLELGDSALYFCASSSREGGGGYTFGSGTRLTVV.

The CDR3 sequence: CASSLSGTADYGYTF. The DNA of the CDR3 is TGTGCCAGCAGTTTATCTGGGACAGCCGACTATGGCTACACCTTC. This sequence joins TRBV27 and TRBJ1-2; TRBD1 aligns across 7 bases. V trimming: 0 bases; J trimming: 3 bases; junction bases outside the gene matches: 4. Germline loops: CDR1 MNHEY, CDR2 SMNVEV (reference sequence). This CDR3 spans 15 amino acids.

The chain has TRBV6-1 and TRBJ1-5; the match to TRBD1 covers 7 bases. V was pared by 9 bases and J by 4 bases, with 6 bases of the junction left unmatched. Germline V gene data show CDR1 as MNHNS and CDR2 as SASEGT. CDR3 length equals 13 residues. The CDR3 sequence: CASIPTGNQPQHF. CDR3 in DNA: TGTGCCAGTATACCGACAGGGAATCAGCCCCAGCATTTT.

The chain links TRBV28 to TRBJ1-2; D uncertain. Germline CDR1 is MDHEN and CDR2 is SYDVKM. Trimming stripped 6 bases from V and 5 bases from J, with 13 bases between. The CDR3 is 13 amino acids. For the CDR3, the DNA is TGTGCCAGCAGCCCCCTCTTGGCTTATGGCTACACCTTC. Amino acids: CASSPLLAYGYTF.

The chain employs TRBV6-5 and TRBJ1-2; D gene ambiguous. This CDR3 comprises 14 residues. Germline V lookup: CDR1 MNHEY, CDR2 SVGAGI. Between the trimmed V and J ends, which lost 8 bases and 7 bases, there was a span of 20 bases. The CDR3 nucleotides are TGTGCCAGCGGGTCCCAGGAAGGGCGGGGTGGCTACACCTTC. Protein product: CASGSQEGRGGYTF.

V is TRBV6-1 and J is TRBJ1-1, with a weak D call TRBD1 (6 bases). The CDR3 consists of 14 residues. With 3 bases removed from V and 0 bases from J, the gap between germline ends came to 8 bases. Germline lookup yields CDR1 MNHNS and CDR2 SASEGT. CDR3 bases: TGTGCCAGCAGTGAGACAGGTCTGAACACTGAAGCTTTCTTT. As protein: CASSETGLNTEAFF.

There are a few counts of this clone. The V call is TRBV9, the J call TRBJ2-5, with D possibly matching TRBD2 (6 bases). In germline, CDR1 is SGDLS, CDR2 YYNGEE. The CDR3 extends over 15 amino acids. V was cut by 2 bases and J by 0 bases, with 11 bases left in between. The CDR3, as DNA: TGTGCCAGCAGCGTGGACCCGGGGGACCAAGAGACCCAGTACTTC. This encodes CASSVDPGDQETQYF. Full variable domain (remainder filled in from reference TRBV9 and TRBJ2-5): DSGVTQTPKHLITATGQRVTLRCSPRSGDLSVYWYQQSLDQGLQFLIQYYNGEERAKGNILERFSAQQFPDLHSELNLSSLELGDSALYFCASSVDPGDQETQYFGPGTRLLVL.

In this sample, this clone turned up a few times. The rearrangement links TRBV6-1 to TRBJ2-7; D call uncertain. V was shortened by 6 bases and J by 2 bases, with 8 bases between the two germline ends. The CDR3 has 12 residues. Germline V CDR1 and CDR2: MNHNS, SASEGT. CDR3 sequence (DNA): TGTGCCAGCAGCTTGGCAGCCTACGAGCAGTACTTC. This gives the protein CASSLAAYEQYF.

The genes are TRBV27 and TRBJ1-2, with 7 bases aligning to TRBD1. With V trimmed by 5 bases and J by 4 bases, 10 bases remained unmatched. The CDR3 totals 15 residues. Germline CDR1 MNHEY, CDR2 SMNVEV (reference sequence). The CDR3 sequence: CASSRTTGAGYGYTF. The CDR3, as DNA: TGTGCCAGCAGTCGGACCACAGGGGCGGGCTATGGCTACACCTTC.

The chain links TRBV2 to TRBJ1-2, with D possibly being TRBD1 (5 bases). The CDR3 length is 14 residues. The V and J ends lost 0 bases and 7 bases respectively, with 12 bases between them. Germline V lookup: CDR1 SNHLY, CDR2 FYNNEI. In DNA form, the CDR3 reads TGTGCCAGCAGTGAAGCGCGCCAGGGAAGTGGCTACACCTTC. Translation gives CASSEARQGSGYTF. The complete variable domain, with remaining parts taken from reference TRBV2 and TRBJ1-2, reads EPEVTQTPSHQVTQMGQEVILRCVPISNHLYFYWYRQILGQKVEFLVSFYNNEISEKSEIFDDQFSVERPDGSNFTLKIRSTKLEDSAMYFCASSEARQGSGYTFGSGTRLTVV.

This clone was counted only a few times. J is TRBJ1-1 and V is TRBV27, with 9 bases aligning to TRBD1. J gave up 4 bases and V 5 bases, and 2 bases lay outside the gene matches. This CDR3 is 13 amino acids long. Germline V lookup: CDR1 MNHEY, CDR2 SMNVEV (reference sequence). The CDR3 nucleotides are TGTGCCAGCAGTCCGACAGGGGGCACTGAAGCTTTCTTT. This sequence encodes CASSPTGGTEAFF.

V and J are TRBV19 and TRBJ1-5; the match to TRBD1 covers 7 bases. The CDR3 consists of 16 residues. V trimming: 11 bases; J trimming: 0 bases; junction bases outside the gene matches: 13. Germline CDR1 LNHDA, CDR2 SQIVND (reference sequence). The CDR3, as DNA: TGTGCCGGACTTACAGGGGCACTGGATAGCAATCAGCCCCAGCATTTT. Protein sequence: CAGLTGALDSNQPQHF.